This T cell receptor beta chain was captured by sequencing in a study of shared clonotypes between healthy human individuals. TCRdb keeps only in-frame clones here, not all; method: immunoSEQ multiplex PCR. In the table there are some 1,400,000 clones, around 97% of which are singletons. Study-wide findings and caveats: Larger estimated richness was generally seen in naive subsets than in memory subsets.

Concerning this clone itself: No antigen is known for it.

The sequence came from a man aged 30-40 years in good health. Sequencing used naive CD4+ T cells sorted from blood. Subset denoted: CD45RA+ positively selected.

The CDR3 here is CASSSGWKSYNEQFF. The CDR3 DNA follows: TGTGCCAGCAGCTCAGGGTGGAAATCCTACAATGAGCAGTTCTTC. This sequence joins TRBV5-6 and TRBJ2-1; perhaps TRBD1 as D (5 bases). The CDR3 covers 15 residues. V gave up 3 bases and J gave up 1 base, with 11 bases separating them. The germline CDR1 and CDR2 sequences are SGHDT and YYEEEE.